Shown below are 30 T cell receptor beta chains from a single sample sequenced in a study of T cell responses to AZD1222 COVID-19 vaccine (dated by TCRdb to the early 2020s). The library was prepared using the immunoSEQ multiplex PCR assay. TCRdb's version of the immuneACCESS table is confined to in-frame rearrangements and falls short of the full clone set. An unresolved V gene accounts for under half of the shortfall where checked; the remainder is of unknown origin. The sample records 150,000 to 200,000 clones, 85% to 95% of which are singletons. The ten largest clones represent roughly 0.99% of the sample. The label giving this sample's time point can be read as: about 28 days (+/-7) after the second vaccine dose. Source: peripheral blood, taken 28 days after the second AZD1222 dose. These receptors were collected from an adult who received the AZD1222 COVID-19 vaccine.

The chain links TRBV4-2 to TRBJ1-5; TRBD1 aligns across 9 bases. CDR3 length: 15 residues. Trimming took 5 bases from V and 1 from J; bases not matched to a gene: 3. The germline gives CDR1 LGHNA, CDR2 YNFKEQ. CDR3 region: CASSRTGESNQPQHF. CDR3 nucleotide sequence: TGTGCCAGCAGCAGGACAGGGGAAAGCAATCAGCCCCAGCATTTT.

This clone appeared once. This chain connects TRBV29-1 to TRBJ1-2, with D perhaps matching TRBD1 (5 bases). Germline V gives CDR1 SQVTM, CDR2 ANQGSEA. The CDR3 consists of 14 residues. V shed 4 bases and J shed 4 bases, with 16 bases lying between them. The CDR3 DNA is TGCAGCGTTGTGGGCAGGGAGGGAGGCTATGGCTACACCTTC. It codes for CSVVGREGGYGYTF.

This rearrangement joins TRBV3-1 (or the pseudogene TRBV3-2) to TRBJ1-1; D unresolved. This CDR3 region has 16 residues. CDR1 and CDR2 (germline): LGHDT, YNNKEL (reference sequence). V was trimmed by 0 bases and J by 5 bases, leaving 16 bases between them. CDR3 region: CASSQELPEVGTEAFF. CDR3 bases: TGTGCCAGCAGCCAAGAACTTCCGGAGGTCGGGACTGAAGCTTTCTTT.

The chain links TRBV19 to TRBJ2-5, with D possibly TRBD2 on 7 matching bases. CDR3 length: 15 residues. Germline V lookup: CDR1 LNHDA, CDR2 SQIVND (reference sequence). Trimming pared 4 bases from V and 1 base from J, leaving 13 bases between. Written as DNA, the CDR3 is TGTGCCAGTAGTACCCCGGGGGGCCCCCAAGAGACCCAGTACTTC. Amino acids: CASSTPGGPQETQYF. The variable domain in full, completed from reference TRBV19 and TRBJ2-5, reads DGGITQSPKYLFRKEGQNVTLSCEQNLNHDAMYWYRQDPGQGLRLIYYSQIVNDFQKGDIAEGYSVSREKKESFPLTVTSAQKNPTAFYLCASSTPGGPQETQYFGPGTRLLVL.

The chain has TRBV3-1 (or the pseudogene TRBV3-2) and TRBJ2-2, with TRBD1 matching over 8 bases. CDR1 and CDR2 (germline): LGHDT, YNNKEL (reference sequence). The CDR3 is made up of 19 amino acids. V dropped 3 bases and J dropped 3; count of bases not matched to a gene: 15. In nucleotides, the CDR3 is TGTGCCAGCAGCCAGAGAGGACAGGGCGGAACCCGAGACACCGGGGAGCTGTTTTTT. It encodes CASSQRGQGGTRDTGELFF.

This rearrangement joins TRBV5-1 to TRBJ2-3, with TRBD2 identical over 8 bases. The junction had 6 bases not matched to a gene; V was cut back by 0 bases and J by 9 bases. The CDR3 runs 14 residues. Germline V gene data show CDR1 as SGHRS and CDR2 as YFSETQ. The CDR3 DNA reads as TGCGCCAGCAGCTTGGCTGCGGGAGGCAAGACGCAGTATTTT. Protein product: CASSLAAGGKTQYF.

The CDR3 here is CASTPKLGVEAFF. The CDR3 DNA reads as TGTGCCAGCACTCCCAAGCTAGGGGTAGAGGCTTTCTTT. The rearrangement joins TRBV6-5 to TRBJ1-1; possibly TRBD1 for D (5 bases). V was clipped by 7 bases and J by 11 bases, with 20 bases between them. CDR1 is MNHEY, CDR2 SVGAGI, per germline. The CDR3 is 13 amino acids.

The CDR3 spells CASSEGGGMDGYTF. The CDR3 DNA sequence: TGTGCCAGCAGTGAAGGTGGAGGGATGGATGGCTACACCTTC. The chain recombines TRBV6-1 with TRBJ1-2; D unclear. The CDR3 sequence is 14 residues long. Trimming stripped 1 base from V and 6 bases from J, with 12 bases between. The V gene's germline CDR1 is MNHNS and CDR2 SASEGT.

The chain uses TRBV5-1 and TRBJ1-3; D is unresolved. Trimming cost V 4 bases and J 0 bases, with 11 bases left between them. Germline V lookup: CDR1 SGHRS, CDR2 YFSETQ. This CDR3 has 15 amino acids. The DNA for the CDR3 is TGCGCCAGCAGCCTAGACGGAGACTCTGGAAACACCATATATTTT. It is translated as CASSLDGDSGNTIYF.

The chain combines TRBV5-1 with TRBJ2-7; 10 bases are a match to TRBD1. Germline assignment: CDR1 SGHRS and CDR2 YFSETQ. This CDR3 is built from 16 residues. V trimming: 4 bases; J trimming: 2 bases; junction bases outside the gene matches: 9. For the CDR3, the DNA is TGCGCCAGCAGCGGGGGACAGGGGAAGCGCACCTACGAGCAGTACTTC. Protein product: CASSGGQGKRTYEQYF.

The count of this clone is one. The chain recombines TRBV2 with TRBJ1-6, with TRBD1 matching over 11 bases. Germline CDR1 reads SNHLY; CDR2 reads FYNNEI. V was pared by 4 bases and J by 9 bases, with 11 bases of the junction left unmatched. This CDR3 spans 17 amino acids. CDR3 sequence (DNA): TGTGCCAGCAGTGGGGGTGGGACAGGGGGAATCGGTTCACCCCTCCACTTT. Its protein is CASSGGGTGGIGSPLHF.

The chain is built from TRBV4-3 and TRBJ1-2; maybe TRBD1 (6 bases). Trimming shortened V by 0 bases and J by 4 bases, and 12 bases separated the two germline ends. The CDR3 totals 15 residues. CDR1 is LGHNA and CDR2 is YSLEER in the germline V gene. CDR3 protein: CASSQDQGSGYGYTF. The CDR3 bases are TGCGCCAGCAGCCAAGATCAGGGGTCCGGCTATGGCTACACCTTC.

The chain couples TRBV15 to TRBJ2-1, with TRBD2 identical over 8 bases. CDR1 and CDR2 (germline): LNHNV, YYDKDF (reference sequence). CDR3 size: 17 residues. V lost 0 bases to trimming and J lost 5 bases; unmatched junction nucleotides: 9. The CDR3 DNA reads as TGTGCCACCAGCAGAGACGGGCTCGGGGGGGTTGACAATGAGCAGTTCTTC. This gives the protein CATSRDGLGGVDNEQFF.

The CDR3: CASSPPGIQETQYF. The CDR3 nucleotides read TGTGCCAGCTCACCTCCCGGGATCCAAGAGACCCAGTACTTC. V is TRBV18 and J is TRBJ2-5; tentative D call: TRBD2 (5 bases). CDR3 length: 14 amino acids. CDR1 and CDR2 (germline): KGHSH, LQKENI. V was clipped by 3 bases and J by 1 base, with 9 bases between them.

The chain's CDR3 is CASSQGQVGIGETQYF. For the CDR3, the DNA is TGTGCCAGCAGCCAAGGTCAGGTCGGCATCGGGGAGACCCAGTACTTC. The chain carries TRBV6-2 or TRBV6-3 and TRBJ2-5; D uncertain. The germline gives CDR1 MNHEY, CDR2 SVGEGT. Trimming took 6 bases from V and 5 from J, leaving 22 bases between them. This CDR3 is 16 amino acids long.

This clone was counted a few times. The rearrangement links TRBV29-1 to TRBJ2-7; D remains ambiguous. This CDR3 has 14 amino acids. V shed 6 bases and J shed 7 bases, with 22 bases lying between them. The V gene's germline CDR1 is SQVTM and CDR2 ANQGSEA. CDR3 protein: CSVLILFTAGEQYF. The CDR3 nucleotides read TGCAGCGTCCTCATCTTGTTTACCGCCGGGGAGCAGTACTTC.

This chain links TRBV7-9 with TRBJ2-7; 8 bases line up with TRBD1. V trimming: 8 bases; J trimming: 2 bases; junction bases outside the gene matches: 2. Germline assignment: CDR1 SEHNR and CDR2 FQNEAQ (reference sequence). The CDR3 has 12 residues. The CDR3 nucleotides read TGTGCCAGCGGGACAGGAACCTACGAGCAGTACTTC. Encoded protein: CASGTGTYEQYF.

The chain joins TRBV7-8 to TRBJ1-2; possibly TRBD1 for D (5 bases). The CDR3 extends over 15 amino acids. Trimming shortened V by 4 bases and J by 4 bases, and 16 bases separated the two germline ends. Germline V CDR1 and CDR2: SGHVS, FQNEAQ. The CDR3 DNA sequence: TGTGCCAGCAGCTCTAGGGACGGGGTTCCCTATGGCTACACCTTC. Translating it yields CASSSRDGVPYGYTF. Filled out from reference TRBV7-8 and TRBJ1-2, the complete variable domain reads GAGVSQSPRYKVAKRGQDVALRCDPISGHVSLFWYQQALGQGPEFLTYFQNEAQLDKSGLPSDRFFAERPEGSVSTLKIQRTQQEDSAVYLCASSSRDGVPYGYTFGSGTRLTVV.

The count of this clone is one. The V gene is TRBV24-1, the J gene TRBJ2-5; the D is unclear. Trimming left V 1 base short and J 1 base short, with 12 bases between. The CDR3 is 16 residues long. CDR1 and CDR2 from the germline V gene are KGHDR and SFDVKD. CDR3 nucleotide sequence: TGTGCCACCAGTGATTTTGAGGCCCTGGGCCAAGAGACCCAGTACTTC. It specifies CATSDFEALGQETQYF.

The chain has TRBV20-1 and TRBJ1-6; a possible D gene is TRBD1 (6 bases). Germline V gene sequence: CDR1 DFQATT, CDR2 SNEGSKA (reference sequence). Trimming removed 3 bases at V and 9 bases at J, with 12 bases between. The length of the CDR3 is 13 residues. The CDR3 bases are TGCAGTGCTAGTTACAGGGATGGTTCACCCCTCCACTTT. Translated: CSASYRDGSPLHF.

The CDR3 region is CASSLQGNPNYGYTF. Written as DNA, the CDR3 is TGTGCCAGCAGCTTGCAGGGGAACCCTAACTATGGCTACACCTTC. The rearrangement links TRBV5-4 to TRBJ1-2; the D gene is possibly TRBD1 (6 bases). Per the germline V gene, CDR1 is SGHNT and CDR2 is YYREEE (reference sequence). Deletions cut 1 base from V and 0 bases from J, with 10 bases between. The CDR3 totals 15 residues.

The chain joins TRBV5-1 to TRBJ2-3; D is unresolved. This CDR3 has 12 residues. CDR1 and CDR2 (germline): SGHRS, YFSETQ. Trimming stripped 0 bases from V and 5 bases from J, with 4 bases between. The CDR3 nucleotides read TGCGCCAGCAGCTTGGCCATAGATACGCAGTATTTT. It codes for CASSLAIDTQYF.

As DNA, the CDR3 is TGCGCCAGCAGCCCCCCCAGGACAGGTAACACCGGGGAGCTGTTTTTT. Encoded protein: CASSPPRTGNTGELFF. The chain employs TRBV5-1 and TRBJ2-2; 7 bases fit TRBD1. There are 16 residues in the CDR3. CDR1 is SGHRS, CDR2 YFSETQ, per germline. Trimming removed 4 bases from V and 2 bases from J; junction bases left unmatched: 8.

This chain joins TRBV6-5 and TRBJ2-7, with 7 bases matching TRBD2. CDR1 is MNHEY and CDR2 is SVGAGI in the germline V gene. The CDR3 extends over 13 amino acids. The V segment lost 5 bases and the J segment 7 bases; nucleotides outside the gene matches: 8. CDR3 in amino acids: CASSLSREGEQYF. DNA for the CDR3: TGTGCCAGCAGTCTTTCCAGGGAGGGGGAGCAGTACTTC.

The V and J genes are TRBV5-1 and TRBJ1-4; D is uncertain. The germline CDR1 and CDR2 sequences are SGHRS and YFSETQ. This CDR3 region has 16 residues. V was cut by 3 bases and J by 7 bases, with 19 bases left in between. The CDR3 DNA reads TGCGCCAGCAGCTCCCCAGGTTCCCCTGATGGTGAAAAACTGTTTTTT. Translating it yields CASSSPGSPDGEKLFF. Based on the CDR3 plus reference TRBV5-1 and TRBJ1-4, the full variable domain is KAGVTQTPRYLIKTRGQQVTLSCSPISGHRSVSWYQQTPGQGLQFLFEYFSETQRNKGNFPGRFSGRQFSNSRSEMNVSTLELGDSALYLCASSSPGSPDGEKLFFGSGTQLSVL.

This clone showed up just once. The chain carries TRBV7-9 and TRBJ2-7, with 8 bases identical to TRBD1. V trimming: 1 base; J trimming: 0 bases; junction bases outside the gene matches: 2. CDR1 SEHNR and CDR2 FQNEAQ come from the germline V gene (reference sequence). The CDR3 totals 15 residues. The CDR3 sequence is CASSLVGTGSYEQYF. Written as DNA, the CDR3 is TGTGCCAGCAGCTTAGTAGGGACAGGCTCCTACGAGCAGTACTTC.

This chain joins TRBV24-1 and TRBJ2-3, with 11 bases aligning to TRBD2. The CDR3 runs 16 residues. J was trimmed by 2 bases and V by 6 bases; bases with no gene match: 6. The germline V gene encodes CDR1 KGHDR and CDR2 SFDVKD. The chain's CDR3 is CATSFSSGGFTDTQYF. CDR3 nucleotide sequence: TGTGCCACCAGTTTCTCTAGCGGGGGGTTCACAGATACGCAGTATTTT.

The chain has TRBV4-1 and TRBJ1-2, with D tentatively TRBD1 (5 bases). CDR1 MGHRA and CDR2 YSYEKL come from the germline V gene. This CDR3 spans 14 amino acids. V lost 1 base and J lost 7, with 13 bases in between. CDR3: CASSQVVAGSGYTF. Written as DNA, the CDR3 is TGCGCCAGCAGCCAAGTGGTTGCAGGGTCTGGCTACACCTTC.

This clone came up once. The chain joins TRBV28 to TRBJ2-7; the D gene is possibly TRBD2 (5 bases). The germline gives CDR1 MDHEN, CDR2 SYDVKM. This CDR3 comprises 14 residues. Between the trimmed V and J ends, which lost 3 bases and 2 bases, there was a span of 11 bases. The CDR3: CASSLRAEAYEQYF. CDR3 nucleotide sequence: TGTGCCAGCAGTTTGCGGGCGGAGGCCTACGAGCAGTACTTC.

The chain combines TRBV7-3 with TRBJ2-1; perhaps TRBD2 as D (7 bases). Trimming left V 6 bases short and J 7 bases short, with 19 bases between. The CDR3 has 15 residues. Germline CDR1 reads SGHTA; CDR2 reads FQGTGA. The CDR3, as DNA: TGTGCCAGCAGTTTGGACCGGGGGGCCACGAATGAGCAGTTCTTC. Its translation is CASSLDRGATNEQFF.